This TCR beta chain was identified in a study of identical twins. Overall study results and limits: For cord blood, abundant beta clonotypes had fewer insertions, unlike memory repertoires, which showed none.

TCRdb fed the 5' RACE reads into MiXCR, producing one record per CDR3 protein. The data hold about 150,000 distinct CDR3 sequences, with 3.5% observed a single time. Trimming took 4 bases from V and 2 from J; bases not matched to a gene: 7. The CDR3 consists of 16 residues. From germline, CDR1 is SGHDN and CDR2 FVKESK. This clonotype was seen repeatedly, ten times or more. What it recognizes is unknown. The chain recombines TRBV14 with TRBJ2-5, with 10 bases that match TRBD1. The sequenced sample consisted of memory T cells sorted from blood. This receptor was obtained from a young man in good health. The CDR3 region is CASSLWDRGGQETQYF. The CDR3 DNA is TGTGCCAGCAGCCTTTGGGACAGGGGAGGGCAAGAGACCCAGTACTTC.